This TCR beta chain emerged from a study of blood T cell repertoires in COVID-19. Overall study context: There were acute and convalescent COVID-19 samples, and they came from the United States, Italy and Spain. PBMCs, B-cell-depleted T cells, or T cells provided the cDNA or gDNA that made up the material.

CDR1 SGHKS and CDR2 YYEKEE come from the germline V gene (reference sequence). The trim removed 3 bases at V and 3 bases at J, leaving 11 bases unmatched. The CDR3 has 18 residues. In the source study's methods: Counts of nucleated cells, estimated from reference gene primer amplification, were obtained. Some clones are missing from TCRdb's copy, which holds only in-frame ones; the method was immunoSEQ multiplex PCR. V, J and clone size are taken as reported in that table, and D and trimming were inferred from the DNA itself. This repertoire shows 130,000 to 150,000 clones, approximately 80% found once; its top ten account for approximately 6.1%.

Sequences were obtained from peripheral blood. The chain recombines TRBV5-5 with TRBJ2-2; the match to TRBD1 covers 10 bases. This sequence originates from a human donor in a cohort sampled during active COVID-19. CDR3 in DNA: TGTGCCAGCAGCTCGGGTCCGGGACAGGGGTTGGACACCGGGGAGCTGTTTTTT. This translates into CASSSGPGQGLDTGELFF. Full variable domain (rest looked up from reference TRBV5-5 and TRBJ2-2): DAGVTQSPTHLIKTRGQQVTLRCSPISGHKSVSWYQQVLGQGPQFIFQYYEKEERGRGNFPDRFSARQFPNYSSELNVNALLLGDSALYLCASSSGPGQGLDTGELFFGEGSRLTVL.